This paragraph reports one TCR beta chain. At least ten counts were recorded for this clonotype. The target of this receptor is not known. No much larger clone exists at a distance of one base, and base qualities are not known. To synthesize cDNA, template-switch 5'RACE was performed with a primer carrying a 10-nucleotide random unique molecular identifier so that each TCR transcript was tagged. Over 170 million TCR-beta sequences, covering 15-18 subjects, were produced in each sequencing run. Total RNA was extracted with the RNeasy kit. The KAPA Real-time Library Amplification kit was used to amplify TCR-beta VDJ regions with primers for the TCR constant region and the 5'RACE anchor. Sample indexes and Illumina adaptors were added in a first PCR, after which library yield was increased in a second PCR. After Ampure bead purification, the roughly 650 bp TCR product was size-selected on a 2% E-gel SizeSelection system. Before pooling, libraries had their quality checked on a Bioanalyzer, their concentration measured with Qubit, and their quantity determined with the Kapa Library Quantification kit. Libraries were sequenced paired-end 2 x 150 bp on an Illumina HiSeq 2500. To increase sequence diversity, about 25-31% phiX was spiked into each library pool. Regarding the original processing steps: Quality-filtered reads were processed with the UMI-based MiGEC pipeline, which removed over 85% of raw TCR sequences during error correction. IMGT germline references were used for aligning VDJ genes, and each clonotype was defined as a unique CDR3 amino acid sequence together with its V-J genes. Clonal expansion, Shannon diversity and CDR3 relatedness (CalcPairwiseDistances, ClusterSamples) were evaluated with VDJtools, and phylogenetic trees were built with CLCbio workbench. Clones with at least 8 unique UMIs were defined as expanded, with this threshold being based on coefficient-of-variation modelling across technical triplicates. Using fastp at Q25 and MiXCR, TCRdb reprocessed the public reads and kept productive beta chains. When rows share a CDR3 protein, they turn into one entry using the most common DNA and genes. The V and J calls come from TCRdb's annotation, not from the publication. The sample contains under 35,000 distinct CDR3 sequences, approximately 22% of them found a single time. The top ten constitute roughly 30% of the sample.

This sample stems from a study of neurological immune-mediated disorders (dated by TCRdb to about 2019). Turning to the overall study: Peripheral blood TCR-beta repertoires from patients with HTLV-I-associated myelopathy (HAM/TSP), patients with multiple sclerosis, and healthy controls were compared in the study using UMI-based sequencing. Of the roughly 71 subjects in the cohort, about 14 were HAM/TSP patients, 34 were multiple sclerosis patients, and approximately 20 were healthy controls. The approximately 100 TCR-beta libraries included longitudinal samples, technical triplicates and paired sorted CD4+ and CD8+ T-cell subsets alongside PBMC samples. The investigation overall reported the following: No identical CDR3 amino acid sequences were shared among expanded clones across subjects, suggesting private TCR-beta repertoires in all groups. The highest TCR clonal expansion was observed in HAM/TSP patients, whereas the lowest was observed in MS patients, even when compared with healthy controls.

Sorted-subset TCR libraries were prepared from approximately 1 million sorted CD4+ or CD8+ T cells. Peripheral blood was subjected to Ficoll-Hypaque density gradient centrifugation to isolate PBMCs, which were then cryopreserved in liquid nitrogen. The study also sequenced paired sorted CD4+ and CD8+ subsets from healthy controls, HAM/TSP patients and MS patients. V and J are truncated by 7 bases and 3 bases respectively, leaving an intervening sequence of 10 bases. From the cysteine up to the phenylalanine, the CDR3 has a length of 13 residues. Here the CDR3 DNA is all that survives: 39 bases in frame from base 1. The germline V gene gives CDR1 as SNHLY and CDR2 as FYNNEI.

The sequence joins TRBV2 to TRBJ2-1, with the D gene tentatively TRBD1 or TRBD2, based on 5 matching bases in each. The sequence was obtained from a man over 45 with HTLV-1-associated myelopathy (HAM/TSP). Source material: CD4+ T cells from blood. DNA sequence: TGTGCCAGCAATCGGGACCACTACAATGAGCAGTTCTTC. Its amino acids are CASNRDHYNEQFF.